Listed here are 16 T cell receptor beta chains from one sample, sequenced in a study of lymphopenia after photon versus proton radiotherapy. Clones were read by immunoSEQ multiplex PCR, and TCRdb kept only the in-frame ones, dropping some. The sample includes 75,000 to 95,000 clones, more than 70% of them seen just once. Specimen: peripheral blood, collected from a patient treated with proton-based radiotherapy. Receptors were obtained from a man between 60 and 70 years old with pancreatic cancer.

The rearrangement uses TRBV30 and TRBJ2-1, with D perhaps given as TRBD1 or TRBD2 (5 bases each). From germline, CDR1 is GTSNPN and CDR2 SVGIG (reference sequence). V was cut by 2 bases and J by 2 bases, with 13 bases left in between. The CDR3 is 15 amino acids. CDR3 in DNA: TGTGCCTGGAGTCGGGACGGTGGGGCCTACAATGAGCAGTTCTTC. Amino acid sequence: CAWSRDGGAYNEQFF.

J is TRBJ2-1 and V is TRBV7-9; 10 bases line up with TRBD1. Looked up from germline, CDR1 is SEHNR and CDR2 is FQNEAQ (reference sequence). The V gene end was trimmed by 5 bases and the J gene end by 0 bases; junction bases not matched to a gene: 13. The length of the CDR3 is 19 residues. Here the CDR3 reads CASSAYFRDRGRSYNEQFF. The CDR3 DNA follows: TGTGCCAGCAGCGCGTATTTCCGGGACAGGGGACGCTCCTACAATGAGCAGTTCTTC. Full variable domain (missing parts from reference TRBV7-9 and TRBJ2-1): DTGVSQNPRHKITKRGQNVTFRCDPISEHNRLYWYRQTLGQGPEFLTYFQNEAQLEKSRLLSDRFSAERPKGSFSTLEIQRTEQGDSAMYLCASSAYFRDRGRSYNEQFFGPGTRLTVL.

J is TRBJ1-5 and V is TRBV5-1; the match to TRBD1 covers 11 bases. V was pared by 4 bases and J by 7 bases, with 7 bases of the junction left unmatched. CDR3 length: 15 amino acids. Germline CDR1 SGHRS, CDR2 YFSETQ. The CDR3 is CASSPGQGERQPQHF. CDR3 in DNA: TGCGCCAGCAGCCCGGGACAGGGGGAGAGACAGCCCCAGCATTTT.

The chain carries TRBV27 and TRBJ2-4; no firm D call. V was trimmed by 3 bases and J by 3 bases, leaving 12 bases between them. Germline lookup yields CDR1 MNHEY and CDR2 SMNVEV (reference sequence). CDR3 length: 15 residues. The CDR3 region has the DNA TGTGCCAGCAGTTTCAACCCGGGTGGCAAAAACATTCAGTACTTC. Translation gives CASSFNPGGKNIQYF.

This clone was counted once. V and J are TRBV11-1 and TRBJ2-7; 8 nucleotides line up with TRBD1. The junction had 6 bases not matched to a gene; V was cut back by 6 bases and J by 5 bases. The CDR3 has 13 amino acids. Germline V gives CDR1 SGHAT, CDR2 FQDESV (reference sequence). The DNA of the CDR3 is TGTGCCAGCAGGAGGACAGGGCTACACGAGCAGTACTTC. It yields the protein CASRRTGLHEQYF.

This clone was detected once. The chain uses TRBV9 and TRBJ2-1; TRBD1 agrees at 9 bases. The CDR3 contains 16 residues. CDR1 and CDR2 from the germline V gene are SGDLS and YYNGEE. The J segment lost 4 bases and the V segment lost 0 bases, leaving 5 bases of the junction unmatched. CDR3 amino acids: CASSVVGTGSYNEQFF. The CDR3 DNA sequence: TGTGCCAGCAGCGTAGTAGGGACAGGGAGTTACAATGAGCAGTTCTTC. The entire variable domain, with the rest obtained from reference TRBV9 and TRBJ2-1, is as follows: DSGVTQTPKHLITATGQRVTLRCSPRSGDLSVYWYQQSLDQGLQFLIQYYNGEERAKGNILERFSAQQFPDLHSELNLSSLELGDSALYFCASSVVGTGSYNEQFFGPGTRLTVL.

The chain uses TRBV5-1 and TRBJ2-7; TRBD2 matches 8 bases. V lost 4 bases to trimming and J lost 3 bases; unmatched junction nucleotides: 6. The CDR3 is 14 amino acids. The germline V gene has CDR1 SGHRS and CDR2 YFSETQ. The CDR3 DNA reads as TGCGCCAGCAGCACCGGGACTAGGAGCTACGAGCAGTACTTC. It translates to CASSTGTRSYEQYF.

The CDR3 reads CASTSKDEAFF. The CDR3 DNA follows: TGCGCCAGCACAAGTAAGGATGAAGCTTTCTTT. The chain joins TRBV10-2 to TRBJ1-1; unclear D gene. The CDR3 loop spans 11 amino acids. Germline V lookup: CDR1 WSHSY, CDR2 SAAADI. V lost 7 bases and J 7 bases, leaving 10 bases between the germline ends.

The chain uses TRBV18 and TRBJ2-2, with D perhaps TRBD1 (6 bases). The CDR3 length is 15 residues. V was cut by 3 bases and J by 0 bases, with 8 bases left in between. CDR1 KGHSH and CDR2 LQKENI come from the germline V gene. In DNA, the CDR3 is TGTGCCAGCTCACCGGACAGCTCGAACACCGGGGAGCTGTTTTTT. Amino acids: CASSPDSSNTGELFF. The whole variable domain, filled in from reference TRBV18 and TRBJ2-2, reads NAGVMQNPRHLVRRRGQEARLRCSPMKGHSHVYWYRQLPEEGLKFMVYLQKENIIDESGMPKERFSAEFPKEGPSILRIQQVVRGDSAAYFCASSPDSSNTGELFFGEGSRLTVL.

The V call is TRBV9, the J call TRBJ1-2, with D possibly TRBD1 on 5 matching bases. Trimming removed 1 base at V and 8 bases at J, with 9 bases between. This CDR3 is built from 12 residues. CDR1 and CDR2 from the germline V gene are SGDLS and YYNGEE. The CDR3 nucleotides read TGTGCCAGCAGCGTACAGGGTTTGGGCTACACCTTC. Amino acids: CASSVQGLGYTF.

The chain is built from TRBV6-6 and TRBJ2-5; TRBD2 is a possible D gene (5 bases). The V end lost 7 bases, the J end lost 5 bases, and 17 bases lay between the germline ends. There are 14 residues in the CDR3. CDR1 and CDR2 (germline): MNHNY, SVGAGI (reference sequence). DNA for the CDR3: TGTGCCAGCATGGTAGGCGGGTCGCGGGAGACCCAGTACTTC. Translated: CASMVGGSRETQYF.

The rearrangement joins TRBV19 to TRBJ1-1; 7 bases agree with TRBD1. CDR1 and CDR2 (germline): LNHDA, SQIVND (reference sequence). This CDR3 contains 14 residues. J lost 8 bases, V lost 3 bases, and 9 bases had no gene match. The CDR3 region is CASSIRQGVTEAFF. The CDR3 DNA sequence: TGTGCCAGTAGTATTCGGCAGGGGGTTACCGAAGCTTTCTTT.

This rearrangement joins TRBV30 to TRBJ2-2, with TRBD1 matching over 11 bases. Trimming cost V 5 bases and J 11 bases; bases outside gene matches: 7. Germline V lookup: CDR1 GTSNPN, CDR2 SVGIG (reference sequence). The CDR3 covers 13 residues. The CDR3 nucleotides read TGTGCCTGGGTAGGACAGGGGGCGCGAGAGCTGTTTTTT. It yields the protein CAWVGQGARELFF. Full variable domain (outside the CDR3, taken from reference TRBV30 and TRBJ2-2): SQTIHQWPATLVQPVGSPLSLECTVEGTSNPNLYWYRQAAGRGLQLLFYSVGIGQISSEVPQNLSASRPQDRQFILSSKKLLLSDSGFYLCAWVGQGARELFFGEGSRLTVL.

The J gene is TRBJ2-1, the V gene TRBV6-1; 14 bases line up with TRBD2. V was pared by 4 bases and J by 6 bases, with 5 bases of the junction left unmatched. The CDR3 contains 16 residues. Germline V gene data show CDR1 as MNHNS and CDR2 as SASEGT. The CDR3, as DNA: TGTGCCAGCAGTGGACTAGCGGGAGGGCCGGCCAATGAGCAGTTCTTC. It is translated as CASSGLAGGPANEQFF.

The chain has TRBV27 and TRBJ2-7; the match to TRBD2 covers 9 bases. Germline V gene lookup returns CDR1 MNHEY and CDR2 SMNVEV (reference sequence). The trim removed 5 bases at V and 4 bases at J, leaving 9 bases unmatched. The CDR3 length is 15 residues. CDR3 amino acids: CASSRKASGTYEQYF. In DNA, the CDR3 is TGTGCCAGCAGTAGAAAGGCTAGCGGGACGTACGAGCAGTACTTC.

The gene calls are TRBV29-1 and TRBJ2-1; possible D gene TRBD1, 6 bases. V was cut by 0 bases and J by 10 bases, with 19 bases left in between. The CDR3 extends over 15 amino acids. Germline assignment: CDR1 SQVTM and CDR2 ANQGSEA. CDR3 amino acids: CSVEDPDSSNYEQFF. CDR3 in DNA: TGCAGCGTTGAAGACCCGGACAGTTCCAACTACGAGCAGTTCTTC.